The 10 T cell receptor beta chains listed next were all sequenced from one sample in a study of T-cell reconstitution after alpha-beta-depleted transplantation in children. Molecular barcoding with unique molecular identifiers was used for the TCRbeta library. TCRdb redid the calling of the PCR reads with MiXCR, one entry per CDR3 protein. The profile shows approximately 650,000 distinct CDR3 sequences, around 12% of them singletons. Material: PBMCs, obtained before TCRalphabeta/CD19-depleted stem cell transplant. The receptors here all came from a girl aged 2 to 10 with congenital amegakaryocytic thrombocytopenia, due to receive a stem cell transplant.

The chain joins TRBV5-1 to TRBJ2-3, with 9 bases fitting TRBD2. The CDR3 consists of 16 residues. After removal of 4 bases from V and 4 bases from J, the junction contained 10 bases not matched to a gene. CDR1 and CDR2 from the germline V gene are SGHRS and YFSETQ. DNA of the CDR3: TGCGCCAGCAGCAATGCCCCGGGACTAGCATCAGATACGCAGTATTTT. It encodes CASSNAPGLASDTQYF. The full variable domain, rest sourced from reference TRBV5-1 and TRBJ2-3, is KAGVTQTPRYLIKTRGQQVTLSCSPISGHRSVSWYQQTPGQGLQFLFEYFSETQRNKGNFPGRFSGRQFSNSRSEMNVSTLELGDSALYLCASSNAPGLASDTQYFGPGTRLTVL.

At least ten counts were recorded for this clonotype. V and J are TRBV20-1 and TRBJ1-1, with D unclear. The CDR3 is 12 residues long. The germline gives CDR1 DFQATT, CDR2 SNEGSKA (reference sequence). V was cut by 2 bases and J by 4 bases, with 8 bases left in between. DNA of the CDR3: TGCAGTGCTAGACCGAGGGCCACTGAAGCTTTCTTT. Translated: CSARPRATEAFF.

This clonotype was seen many times. This rearrangement joins TRBV6-2 or TRBV6-3 to TRBJ2-3; D might be TRBD2 (6 bases). Germline loops: CDR1 MNHEY, CDR2 SVGEGT. The CDR3 contains 18 residues. Trimming pared 5 bases from V and 0 bases from J, leaving 21 bases between. DNA for the CDR3: TGTGCCAGCAGTAACACGCGATGGGGCGGACTAAGCACAGATACGCAGTATTTT. Protein product: CASSNTRWGGLSTDTQYF.

This clonotype has more than one count but fewer than ten. The V and J genes are TRBV7-9 and TRBJ2-5, with 11 bases matching TRBD2. The CDR3 runs to 15 residues. Germline assignment: CDR1 SEHNR and CDR2 FQNEAQ (reference sequence). V was pared by 3 bases and J by 1 base, with 1 base of the junction left unmatched. CDR3 residues: CASSFGTSGQETQYF. In DNA, the CDR3 is TGTGCCAGCAGCTTCGGGACTAGCGGCCAAGAGACCCAGTACTTC. The full variable domain, with the rest looked up from reference TRBV7-9 and TRBJ2-5, is DTGVSQNPRHKITKRGQNVTFRCDPISEHNRLYWYRQTLGQGPEFLTYFQNEAQLEKSRLLSDRFSAERPKGSFSTLEIQRTEQGDSAMYLCASSFGTSGQETQYFGPGTRLLVL.

This clonotype was counted many times. V usage is TRBV5-1 and J usage is TRBJ2-1, with D unresolved. The CDR3 spans 14 residues. Germline V gives CDR1 SGHRS, CDR2 YFSETQ. V was cut by 0 bases and J by 5 bases, with 9 bases left in between. This CDR3 is CASSLDPIDNEQFF. The CDR3 coding sequence is TGCGCCAGCAGCTTGGACCCAATTGACAATGAGCAGTTCTTC.

The rearrangement links TRBV20-1 to TRBJ2-1, with D unresolved. CDR3 size: 12 residues. Deletions cut 2 bases from V and 6 bases from J, with 8 bases between. Germline V gene data show CDR1 as DFQATT and CDR2 as SNEGSKA (reference sequence). CDR3 DNA: TGCAGTGCTAGAAAAACTACCAATGAGCAGTTCTTC. Protein sequence: CSARKTTNEQFF.

The chain combines TRBV20-1 with TRBJ2-7; 9 bases line up with TRBD1. The CDR3 extends over 15 amino acids. V trimming: 3 bases; J trimming: 3 bases; junction bases outside the gene matches: 9. Per germline, CDR1 DFQATT and CDR2 SNEGSKA (reference sequence). The CDR3 region is CSARAEGQGIYEQYF. The CDR3 coding sequence is TGCAGTGCTAGGGCCGAGGGACAGGGAATCTACGAGCAGTACTTC.

The chain carries TRBV29-1 and TRBJ2-3; D perhaps matches TRBD2 (5 bases). The V gene's germline CDR1 is SQVTM and CDR2 ANQGSEA. With 7 bases removed from V and 1 base from J, the gap between germline ends came to 12 bases. This CDR3 spans 13 amino acids. The CDR3 DNA reads as TGCAGCGGAACTAGTTTCGGCACAGATACGCAGTATTTT. This translates into CSGTSFGTDTQYF.

This chain joins TRBV2 and TRBJ1-4, with D tentatively TRBD1 (5 bases). The V gene lost 2 bases and the J gene lost 8 bases, with 12 bases spanning the gap. This CDR3 spans 14 amino acids. Germline CDR1 and CDR2: SNHLY and FYNNEI. The CDR3 sequence is CASSEWGRGEKLFF. CDR3 coding DNA: TGTGCCAGCAGTGAATGGGGCCGTGGGGAAAAACTGTTTTTT.

Turning to this clonotype: A much bigger clone sits one base away, suggesting this may be a read error. This chain joins TRBV5-1 and TRBJ1-2; tentatively, D is TRBD1 (5 bases). Germline V lookup: CDR1 SGHRS, CDR2 YFSETQ. CDR3 size: 14 residues. CDR3 nucleotides: TGCGCCAGCAGCTTGAAGGATGGCAGGGTTGGCTACCCCTTC. The encoded protein is CASSLKDGRVGYPF.